This note documents a single TCR beta chain sequence. The sample comes from a study of blood T cell repertoires in COVID-19. Study context: Acute and convalescent COVID-19 specimens originated in the United States, Italy and Spain.

The CDR3 extends over 19 amino acids. TCRdb keeps only in-frame clones here, not all; method: immunoSEQ multiplex PCR. The sample records about 70,000 clones, around 87% being singletons. The sample was peripheral blood. This chain joins TRBV21-1 and TRBJ2-1; the D call of TRBD2 is as the table states it, not checked on the DNA. TRBV21-1 is labeled a pseudogene. The origin of this receptor is a man aged 50 or older with active COVID-19. CDR3 sequence (DNA): TGTGCCAGCACTCCCGGGACTAGCGGGAACAACTCCCTTTACAATGAGCAGTTCTTC. It yields the protein CASTPGTSGNNSLYNEQFF.